This entry lists 3 T cell receptor beta chains sequenced from one sample in a study of blood T cell repertoires in COVID-19. Method: immunoSEQ multiplex PCR; TCRdb's copy keeps in-frame clones and lacks some. The table has a few hundred thousand clones, 90% seen once. Sample: peripheral blood. All receptors come from a woman aged 40 to 50 with COVID-19, enrolled during active disease.

The CDR3 bases are TGTGCCAGCAGTGAAACTCCAGCGAGGTATGGCTACACCTTC. This translates into CASSETPARYGYTF. The chain couples TRBV6-1 to TRBJ1-2; D not certain. CDR1 and CDR2 from the germline V gene are MNHNS and SASEGT. The ends were cut back, 2 bases at V and 5 bases at J, with 12 bases in the middle. The CDR3 is 14 residues long.

The chain uses TRBV7-3 and TRBJ2-1; 12 bases align to TRBD2. Germline CDR1 reads SGHTA; CDR2 reads FQGTGA. This CDR3 has 16 residues. The junction had 8 bases not matched to a gene; V was cut back by 3 bases and J by 8 bases. The CDR3 DNA sequence: TGTGCCAGCAGCTTGCTAGCGGGAGGGCCAAGCGATGAGCAGTTCTTC. This encodes CASSLLAGGPSDEQFF.

The chain joins TRBV2 to TRBJ1-5; D gene ambiguous. This CDR3 has 13 residues. Trimming cost V 2 bases and J 4 bases, with 6 bases left between them. The germline CDR1 and CDR2 sequences are SNHLY and FYNNEI. The CDR3 bases are TGTGCCAGCAGTGAAAGGAGGAATCAGCCCCAGCATTTT. Protein product: CASSERRNQPQHF.